A selection of T cell receptor beta chains follows, all from one sample in a study of vaccination effects on CD4 cells after COVID-19. These receptors' targets are unknown. Measured with immunoSEQ multiplex PCR; TCRdb has only the in-frame clones, and not every one. The top ten clones hold around 17% of a sample with 50,000 to 60,000 clones, around 68% of them seen once. Sequences were derived from CD4+ T cells from PBMCs cultured with SARS-CoV-2 spike peptides, sampled before COVID-19 vaccination. These TCRs come from a human donor who received a COVID-19 vaccine. Each CDR3 is given with its conserved first and last residue. The D gene is left open where the match is weak. A row's size may be missing; if present it is once, few, many or a size class.

TRBJ1-2 . TRBV5-6 . TGTGCCAGCAGCCGAAGGGACGGATCTAACTATGGCTACACCTTC CASSRRDGSNYGYTF
TRBJ1-4 . TRBV30 . TGTGCCGGGGAATGGGGGGGGAATGAAAAACTGTTTTTT CAGEWGGNEKLFF
TRBJ1-2 few TRBV5-6 . TGTGCCAGCAGCTTAGGGGTTTCTAACTATGGCTACACCTTC CASSLGVSNYGYTF
TRBJ1-6 few TRBV11-2 . TGTGCCAGCAGCTTAGCCCCAGGATTTAATTCACCCCTCCACTTT CASSLAPGFNSPLHF
TRBJ1-4 few TRBV19 . TGTGCCAGTACCGAGACCGGTCTTAGTGAAAAACTGTTTTTT CASTETGLSEKLFF
TRBJ1-5 few TRBV7-2 TRBD1 TGTGCCAGCAGCGTGGGTTTCGGACAGGGCAATCAGCCCCAGCATTTT CASSVGFGQGNQPQHF
TRBJ1-2 . TRBV7-8 TRBD1 TGTGCCAGCAGCCTTAGGACAGGGGTTGGCTACACCTTC CASSLRTGVGYTF
TRBJ2-5 . TRBV18 TRBD1 TGTGCCAGCTCCCCCAGGACAGGGGAAGAGACCCAGTACTTC CASSPRTGEETQYF
TRBJ2-1 . TRBV27 TRBD1 TGTGCCAGCAGTTTATTACCCGGGACAGGACAGGGTGAGCAGTTCTTC CASSLLPGTGQGEQFF
TRBJ2-1 . TRBV25-1 TRBD2 TGTGCCAGCAGTGTAACCGGGACTAGCGGTATGACAGGGCAGTTCTTC CASSVTGTSGMTGQFF
TRBJ2-7 once TRBV5-6 . TGTGCCTCACACCGAGGTAGGGGCTTGGGACGCGAGCAGTACTTC CASHRGRGLGREQYF
TRBJ2-1 . TRBV11-3 TRBD2 TGTGCCAGCAGCTTAAGTATAGCGGGAGGTCTTGGGAATGAGCAGTTCTTC CASSLSIAGGLGNEQFF
TRBJ1-3 . TRBV6-2/TRBV6-3 . TGTGCCAGCAGCGAAGGACAGAGCTCTGGAAACACCATATATTTT CASSEGQSSGNTIYF
TRBJ1-4 few TRBV5-6 . TGTGCCAGCAGCTCCTGGAGTCGTACTAATGAAAAACTGTTTTTT CASSSWSRTNEKLFF
TRBJ2-5 once TRBV4-2 . TGTGCCAGCAGCCCTAAAGGAGGACTCCAAGAGACCCAGTACTTC CASSPKGGLQETQYF
TRBJ1-1 . TRBV5-4 . TGTGCCAGCAGCTTTCGAAACACTGAAGCTTTCTTT CASSFRNTEAFF
TRBJ2-7 . TRBV2 . TGTGCCAGCAGTGAAACCCGGACTACCCCTCGTTACTTC CASSETRTTPRYF
TRBJ2-4 . TRBV7-2 TRBD1 TGTGCCAGCAGCATACAGGGGGCAGGGAACATTCAGTACTTC CASSIQGAGNIQYF
TRBJ1-6 few TRBV6-1 . TGTGCCAGCAGTGAAGCCATGGGGGGAGGTAATTCACCCCTCCACTTT CASSEAMGGGNSPLHF
TRBJ1-1 . TRBV3-1/TRBV3-2 . TGTGCCAGCAGCCAAGACCCCTCCACTGAAGCTTTCTTT CASSQDPSTEAFF
TRBJ1-1 . TRBV4-1 . TGCGCCAGCACTGGGACAACAGGGTCGGTAACTGAAGCTTTCTTT CASTGTTGSVTEAFF
TRBJ2-1 . TRBV9 . TGTGCCAGCAGCGTAGACCAGAGCTCCTACAATGAGCAGTTCTTC CASSVDQSSYNEQFF
TRBJ2-1 . TRBV2 . TGTGCCAGCAGTGTGAACAGCTACAATGAGCAGTTCTTC CASSVNSYNEQFF
TRBJ2-3 . TRBV9 TRBD2 TGTGCCAGCAGCGTAGGGACTAGCTCTAGCACAGATACGCAGTATTTT CASSVGTSSSTDTQYF
TRBJ2-7 . TRBV5-1 TRBD1 TGCGCCAGCAGCTCTAGACAGGGAAACTCCTACGAGCAGTACTTC CASSSRQGNSYEQYF
TRBJ2-7 . TRBV6-5 . TGTGCCAGCAGGCAAACGGTATTCTCATTGTACGAGCAGTACTTC CASRQTVFSLYEQYF
TRBJ2-7 few TRBV3-1/TRBV3-2 . TGTGCCAGCAGCCAAGGATCCGGCGCCTACGAGCAGTACTTC CASSQGSGAYEQYF
TRBJ1-2 once TRBV6-5 TRBD1 TGTGCCAGCAGTCAGGGGGGCGGTGGCTACACCTTC CASSQGGGGYTF
TRBJ2-3 . TRBV4-1 . TGCGCCAGCAGCCAAGGGGGGCGTGGGTCCACAGATACGCAGTATTTT CASSQGGRGSTDTQYF
TRBJ2-5 . TRBV5-5 . TGTGCCAGCAGCTTGAGATGGCAGGGGTTGGAGACCCAGTACTTC CASSLRWQGLETQYF
TRBJ2-2 . TRBV5-1 . TGCGCCAGCAGTCCGGACCAGGGAGGAACCGGGGAGCTGTTTTTT CASSPDQGGTGELFF
TRBJ2-7 . TRBV12-3/TRBV12-4 TRBD1 TGTGCCAGCAGCTTGACAGGGGCCTACGAGCAGTACTTC CASSLTGAYEQYF
TRBJ1-3 once TRBV29-1 . TGCAGCGTTGGCGAGACGCAAGGAAACACCATATATTTT CSVGETQGNTIYF
TRBJ1-1 . TRBV20-1 TRBD1 TGCAGTGCCAGTCGGGACAGGGGAACTGAAGCTTTCTTT CSASRDRGTEAFF
TRBJ1-1 . TRBV7-3 TRBD1 TGTGCCAGCAGCACCGACAGGGACACTGAAGCTTTCTTT CASSTDRDTEAFF
TRBJ2-3 . TRBV4-3 TRBD2 TGCGCCAGCAGCCCCCGGACTAGCGGTAGCACAGATACGCAGTATTTT CASSPRTSGSTDTQYF
TRBJ1-2 . TRBV9 . TGTGCCAGCAGCGGCCCGGACTTGGGCTACACCTTC CASSGPDLGYTF
TRBJ2-1 . TRBV18 . TGTGCCAGCTCACCACCAGGCGACAATGAGCAGTTCTTC CASSPPGDNEQFF
TRBJ2-5 . TRBV5-1 . TGCGCCAGCAGCTTGGGCCCTGTCGGACGGCAAGAGACCCAGTACTTC CASSLGPVGRQETQYF
TRBJ1-4 once TRBV19 TRBD1 TGTGCCAGTAAAGGGACAGGGATTAATGAAAAACTGTTTTTT CASKGTGINEKLFF
TRBJ2-5 . TRBV25-1 . TGTGCCAGCGGGAGAAGGAGCGGCGAGACCCAGTACTTC CASGRRSGETQYF
TRBJ1-5 few TRBV19 . TGTGCCAGTACCACACAGCATTATAGCAATCAGCCCCAGCATTTT CASTTQHYSNQPQHF